This record looks at one TCR beta chain sequence and its context. Its antigen remains unknown. This sample is part of a study of CD8 T cells in ankylosing spondylitis. TCRdb called the 5' RACE reads again in MiXCR, with one record for every CDR3 protein. The sample consists of about 450,000 distinct CDR3 sequences, roughly 25% of them appearing once. Findings of the study overall: In ankylosing spondylitis blood, a motif of seven to nine highly homologous TCR beta variants appeared characteristic.

Sequences were obtained from blood, either unsorted or a sorted T cell fraction (not recorded which). The sequence came from a male donor with ankylosing spondylitis.

The CDR3 DNA reads as TGTGCCAGCAGCCCCCGGGCAGGTAGGGATGAGCAGTTCTTC. Amino acids: CASSPRAGRDEQFF. The chain has TRBV7-2 and TRBJ2-1; the D is unclear. Germline lookup yields CDR1 SGHTA and CDR2 FQGNSA. V lost 5 bases to trimming and J lost 8 bases, with 16 bases between them. The CDR3 has 14 amino acids.